This T cell receptor (beta chain) appears in the sequencing data of a study of CD8 T cells in Susac syndrome. As for the study in general: At the time of blood draw, patients with Susac syndrome were therapy-naive, receiving corticosteroids, or receiving intravenous immunoglobulin alone.

The sequenced target, TCR beta, came from blood CD8+ and CD4+ T cells. Patients with Susac syndrome met the recently defined diagnostic criteria for definite or probable disease. With random hexamers, reverse transcription was performed on about 0.5 to 1 ug of RNA. Multiplex PCR with immunoSEQ amplified the TCR beta CDR3 across 54 Vbeta and 13 Jbeta. TCRdb re-derived calls from the immunoSEQ multiplex PCR reads in MiXCR, one entry per CDR3 protein. Counted here are around 150,000 distinct CDR3 sequences, approximately 95% occurring once; the ten biggest clones make up approximately 0.18%. This TCR was sampled from a human donor with Susac syndrome. Sequenced input: CD8+ T cells from PBMCs.

The CDR3 spells CASSVGETGELFF. The CDR3 nucleotides are TGTGCCAGCAGCGTAGGCGAAACCGGGGAGCTGTTTTTT. V is TRBV9 and J is TRBJ2-2; no clear D gene. The CDR3 length is 13 residues. Trimming cost V 0 bases and J 5 bases, with 5 bases left between them. The germline gives CDR1 SGDLS, CDR2 YYNGEE.